What follows are 30 T cell receptor beta chains derived from one specimen sequenced in a study of blood T cell repertoires in COVID-19. TCRdb's table, derived via immunoSEQ multiplex PCR, lists solely in-frame clones and lacks some. The sample yields some 340,000 clones, 80% to 90% seen once. Sequencing was done on a sample of peripheral blood. Source of these receptors: a man aged 25 to 40 with active or convalescent COVID-19.

This clone came up a few times. V is TRBV7-8 and J is TRBJ1-4; D is ambiguous. This CDR3 is 18 amino acids long. CDR1 and CDR2 (germline): SGHVS, FQNEAQ. V lost 5 bases and J 4 bases, leaving 23 bases between the germline ends. Written as DNA, the CDR3 is TGTGCCAGCAGCAATGAAAGACCAAACGTTGGGAGTAATGAAAAACTGTTTTTT. Encoded protein: CASSNERPNVGSNEKLFF.

The rearrangement links TRBV27 to TRBJ2-1; D is unresolved. CDR1 MNHEY and CDR2 SMNVEV come from the germline V gene (reference sequence). Trimming took off 4 bases at V and 13 bases at J, with 17 bases between the two ends. The CDR3 is 13 residues long. The CDR3 DNA sequence: TGTGCCAGCAGTTCCAACAACAATCGAGGTCAGTTCTTC. This sequence encodes CASSSNNNRGQFF.

The CDR3 DNA reads as TGTGCCAGCAGGCTGACAGGGGGGGAGCAGTACTTC. This codes for CASRLTGGEQYF. V is TRBV2 and J is TRBJ2-7, with 9 bases that match TRBD1. This CDR3 is built from 12 residues. Germline lookup yields CDR1 SNHLY and CDR2 FYNNEI. The trim removed 6 bases at V and 7 bases at J, leaving 4 bases unmatched. The entire variable domain, with the rest obtained from reference TRBV2 and TRBJ2-7, is as follows: EPEVTQTPSHQVTQMGQEVILRCVPISNHLYFYWYRQILGQKVEFLVSFYNNEISEKSEIFDDQFSVERPDGSNFTLKIRSTKLEDSAMYFCASRLTGGEQYFGPGTRLTVT.

The genes are TRBV28 and TRBJ1-5; TRBD1 matches 7 bases. Germline trimming cut 5 bases from V and 3 bases from J; bases unmatched to any gene: 7. The CDR3 length is 15 residues. Germline V gives CDR1 MDHEN, CDR2 SYDVKM. In DNA form, the CDR3 reads TGTGCCAGCAGTGTTCAGGGGGGTTACAATCAGCCCCAGCATTTT. Its translation: CASSVQGGYNQPQHF.

The chain joins TRBV2 to TRBJ2-5, with a possible D match to TRBD1 (6 bases). This CDR3 contains 16 residues. CDR1 and CDR2 from the germline V gene are SNHLY and FYNNEI. V was clipped by 5 bases and J by 4 bases, with 20 bases between them. Here the CDR3 DNA reads TGTGCCAGCAGTTGGCAGGAACAGGGAACAAGAGAGACCCAGTACTTC. This codes for CASSWQEQGTRETQYF.

The chain joins TRBV5-1 to TRBJ1-2, with TRBD1 matching 7 bases. CDR1 is SGHRS, CDR2 YFSETQ, per germline. The CDR3 spans 15 residues. The V and J ends lost 5 bases and 6 bases, in that order; junction bases with no gene match: 13. CDR3 amino acids: CASRSSRDSSNGYTF. The CDR3 DNA follows: TGCGCCAGCAGGTCCTCCCGGGACAGCTCGAATGGCTACACCTTC.

This chain links TRBV28 with TRBJ2-1; D uncertain. V lost 5 bases and J lost 1, with 12 bases in between. Per germline, CDR1 MDHEN and CDR2 SYDVKM. The length of the CDR3 is 15 residues. The CDR3 region is CASSPPSESYNEQFF. Written as DNA, the CDR3 is TGTGCCAGCAGTCCCCCGAGTGAATCCTACAATGAGCAGTTCTTC.

This clone was counted at least ten times. The chain links TRBV24-1 to TRBJ2-1, with TRBD2 matching over 11 bases. V lost 5 bases to trimming and J lost 8 bases; unmatched junction nucleotides: 4. CDR1 is KGHDR and CDR2 is SFDVKD in the germline V gene. The CDR3 loop spans 14 amino acids. CDR3 sequence: CATSGPSGGYEQFF. The DNA of the CDR3 is TGTGCCACCAGTGGGCCTAGCGGGGGGTATGAGCAGTTCTTC.

This chain connects TRBV11-3 to TRBJ1-2; D is ambiguous. CDR3 length: 12 amino acids. Germline CDR1 SGHNT, CDR2 YENEEA. Trimming shortened V by 1 base and J by 7 bases, and 7 bases separated the two germline ends. The CDR3 spells CASSLAGSGYTF. The CDR3 DNA is TGTGCCAGCAGCTTAGCAGGCTCTGGCTACACCTTC. The complete variable domain, with remaining parts taken from reference TRBV11-3 and TRBJ1-2, reads EAGVVQSPRYKIIEKKQPVAFWCNPISGHNTLYWYLQNLGQGPELLIRYENEEAVDDSQLPKDRFSAERLKGVDSTLKIQPAELGDSAVYLCASSLAGSGYTFGSGTRLTVV.

The chain combines TRBV14 with TRBJ2-1, with a weak D call TRBD2 (5 bases). This CDR3 comprises 12 residues. Germline V gives CDR1 SGHDN, CDR2 FVKESK. Trimming took 5 bases from V and 10 from J, leaving 12 bases between them. CDR3 nucleotide sequence: TGTGCCAGCAGCTCGGAGCGGAAGGAGCAGTTCTTC. This sequence encodes CASSSERKEQFF.

This rearrangement joins TRBV4-2 to TRBJ1-6, with D possibly matching TRBD1 (6 bases). Germline V gene lookup returns CDR1 LGHNA and CDR2 YNFKEQ. The CDR3 consists of 18 residues. The V and J ends lost 1 base and 9 bases respectively, with 22 bases between them. The CDR3 DNA follows: TGTGCCAGCAGCCAAGCGTTCGGACAGCCAGGGATAGGTTCACCCCTCCACTTT. Encoded protein: CASSQAFGQPGIGSPLHF.

The rearrangement uses TRBV5-4 and TRBJ2-7; 7 bases fit TRBD1. The germline gives CDR1 SGHNT, CDR2 YYREEE (reference sequence). The CDR3 runs 15 residues. Trimming took 5 bases from V and 2 from J; bases not matched to a gene: 10. This CDR3 reads CASSAGPGGTYEQYF. DNA of the CDR3: TGTGCCAGCAGTGCTGGGCCAGGGGGAACCTACGAGCAGTACTTC.

The chain combines TRBV23-1 with TRBJ2-7; a possible D gene is TRBD1 (7 bases). TRBV23-1 is placed among ORFs of uncertain function. Trimming removed 0 bases from V and 8 bases from J, with 29 bases in between. The CDR3 extends over 19 amino acids. Here the CDR3 reads CASSQSWGAGHSQQGKQYF. The CDR3 DNA reads TGCGCCAGCAGTCAATCTTGGGGCGCGGGGCACAGTCAACAGGGGAAGCAGTACTTC.

The J gene is TRBJ2-1, the V gene TRBV19, with D possibly TRBD2 on 5 matching bases. Germline assignment: CDR1 LNHDA and CDR2 SQIVND (reference sequence). V was trimmed by 9 bases and J by 2 bases, leaving 11 bases between them. The CDR3 sequence is 13 residues long. The CDR3 loop reads CASRDFTYNEQFF. CDR3 bases: TGTGCCAGCCGGGATTTTACCTACAATGAGCAGTTCTTC.

The chain recombines TRBV5-4 with TRBJ2-1; D remains ambiguous. There are 13 residues in the CDR3. The germline V and J ends were trimmed by 0 bases and 6 bases, with 7 bases remaining between them. CDR1 SGHNT and CDR2 YYREEE come from the germline V gene (reference sequence). The CDR3 nucleotides read TGTGCCAGCAGCTTGGTTGGTAGCAATGAGCAGTTCTTC. It yields the protein CASSLVGSNEQFF.

The rearrangement joins TRBV7-9 to TRBJ1-2; D might be TRBD1 (6 bases). The CDR3 sequence is 14 residues long. Between the trimmed V and J ends, which lost 5 bases and 0 bases, there was a span of 10 bases. Germline-derived CDR1 and CDR2 are SEHNR and FQNEAQ (reference sequence). The CDR3 DNA follows: TGTGCCAGCAGCCACAGGGCCGCTAACTATGGCTACACCTTC. It is translated as CASSHRAANYGYTF.

V is TRBV7-2 and J is TRBJ1-1; 9 nucleotides match TRBD1. The CDR3 runs 15 residues. Germline values: CDR1 SGHTA, CDR2 FQGNSA. Trimming took 5 bases from V and 4 from J; bases not matched to a gene: 8. DNA of the CDR3: TGTGCCAGCAGCCTCCCCCCGACAGGGGGCACTGAAGCTTTCTTT. This gives the protein CASSLPPTGGTEAFF.

This chain connects TRBV14 to TRBJ2-7, with a possible D match to TRBD2 (6 bases). Germline V gene sequence: CDR1 SGHDN, CDR2 FVKESK. Trimming stripped 2 bases from V and 3 bases from J, with 14 bases between. The CDR3 totals 15 residues. The CDR3 DNA reads as TGTGCCAGCAGCCAACCCCTAGAGGGACTCTACGAGCAGTACTTC. As protein: CASSQPLEGLYEQYF.

Details on this clone: At the DNA level, this CDR3 is encoded by other sequences in the same sample as well. The rearrangement joins TRBV10-3 to TRBJ2-7, with 10 bases identical to TRBD1. V lost 7 bases, J lost 4 bases, and 4 bases stayed unmatched. The CDR3 covers 13 residues. Germline CDR1 ENHRY, CDR2 SYGVKD. The DNA of the CDR3 is TGTGCCATCACCGGACAGGGGGAATACGAGCAGTACTTC. This encodes CAITGQGEYEQYF.

This clone was observed a single time. The V call is TRBV6-5, the J call TRBJ2-2, with D possibly being TRBD1 (5 bases). The V gene's germline CDR1 is MNHEY and CDR2 SVGAGI. The CDR3 is 14 residues long. V was trimmed by 6 bases and J by 7 bases, leaving 15 bases between them. The CDR3 is CASRASGIFGELFF. CDR3 in DNA: TGTGCCAGCAGGGCATCAGGGATTTTCGGGGAGCTGTTTTTT.

In this sample, this clone turned up once. This chain uses TRBV6-6 with TRBJ2-5, with 7 bases that match TRBD1. Germline-derived CDR1 and CDR2 are MNHNY and SVGAGI (reference sequence). The CDR3 has 16 residues. V lost 2 bases and J lost 1; bases outside the gene matches: 7. CDR3: CASSYATGTAQETQYF. The CDR3 DNA reads TGTGCCAGCAGTTACGCTACCGGGACAGCCCAAGAGACCCAGTACTTC.

The chain employs TRBV2 and TRBJ2-7; D may be TRBD1 (5 bases). This CDR3 comprises 13 residues. The V and J ends lost 7 bases and 4 bases respectively, with 14 bases between them. Germline lookup yields CDR1 SNHLY and CDR2 FYNNEI. The CDR3 here is CASKPTVWYEQYF. In DNA form, the CDR3 reads TGTGCCAGCAAACCGACAGTTTGGTACGAGCAGTACTTC.

The sample holds one count of this clone. This sequence joins TRBV10-3 and TRBJ1-1; perhaps TRBD1 as D (6 bases). V lost 6 bases, J lost 7 bases, and 24 bases lay in between. There are 16 residues in the CDR3. CDR1 and CDR2 (germline): ENHRY, SYGVKD. The CDR3: CAIRAGTGKTSYEAFF. The CDR3 nucleotides are TGTGCCATCAGGGCAGGAACAGGGAAGACTTCCTATGAAGCTTTCTTT.

This clone is a singleton in its sample. The DNA of the CDR3 is TGTGCCAGCCGCCTTACGGGGACAATGTTTAGCAATCAGCCCCAGCATTTT. Amino acid sequence: CASRLTGTMFSNQPQHF. V is TRBV27 and J is TRBJ1-5, with D tentatively TRBD1 (6 bases). The CDR3 has 17 amino acids. Between the trimmed V and J ends, which lost 8 bases and 0 bases, there was a span of 20 bases. Per the germline V gene, CDR1 is MNHEY and CDR2 is SMNVEV (reference sequence).

The chain combines TRBV7-3 with TRBJ2-5; 7 positions match TRBD1. The CDR3 has 17 residues. Per germline, CDR1 SGHTA and CDR2 FQGTGA. V trimming: 0 bases; J trimming: 2 bases; junction bases outside the gene matches: 9. The CDR3 sequence: CASSLTSDRVGQETQYF. CDR3 nucleotide sequence: TGTGCCAGCAGCTTAACGAGCGACAGGGTGGGGCAAGAGACCCAGTACTTC. Full variable domain (outside the CDR3, taken from reference TRBV7-3 and TRBJ2-5): GAGVSQTPSNKVTEKGKYVELRCDPISGHTALYWYRQSLGQGPEFLIYFQGTGAADDSGLPNDRFFAVRPEGSVSTLKIQRTERGDSAVYLCASSLTSDRVGQETQYFGPGTRLLVL.

This chain links TRBV18 with TRBJ2-5; TRBD1 might be the D (5 bases). The V and J ends lost 4 bases and 2 bases respectively, with 8 bases between them. Germline CDR1 and CDR2: KGHSH and LQKENI. The CDR3 has 13 residues. The CDR3 coding sequence is TGTGCCAGCTCACAGACAGCTCAAGAGACCCAGTACTTC. As protein: CASSQTAQETQYF.

This chain uses TRBV7-3 with TRBJ1-3; D perhaps matches TRBD1 (5 bases). The CDR3 covers 14 residues. V was shortened by 4 bases and J by 1 base, with 8 bases between the two germline ends. Germline V lookup: CDR1 SGHTA, CDR2 FQGTGA. In DNA, the CDR3 is TGTGCCAGCAGCTCATCAGGGTCTGGAAACACCATATATTTT. It is translated as CASSSSGSGNTIYF. Using reference TRBV7-3 and TRBJ1-3 for the parts outside the CDR3, the full variable domain is GAGVSQTPSNKVTEKGKYVELRCDPISGHTALYWYRQSLGQGPEFLIYFQGTGAADDSGLPNDRFFAVRPEGSVSTLKIQRTERGDSAVYLCASSSSGSGNTIYFGEGSWLTVV.

The J gene is TRBJ2-7, the V gene TRBV19, with 9 bases aligning to TRBD2. J was trimmed by 1 base and V by 0 bases; bases with no gene match: 4. The CDR3 runs 16 residues. Germline CDR1 and CDR2: LNHDA and SQIVND (reference sequence). The CDR3 DNA is TGTGCCAGTAGTATAGATGGAGCGGGAGGTTCCTACGAGCAGTACTTC. It is translated as CASSIDGAGGSYEQYF.

V gene TRBV9 combines with J gene TRBJ1-2; 7 bases match TRBD1. CDR1 and CDR2 (germline): SGDLS, YYNGEE. Trimming removed 3 bases from V and 5 bases from J; junction bases left unmatched: 4. The CDR3 consists of 13 residues. The CDR3 sequence is CASSAGGAYGYTF. For the CDR3, the DNA is TGTGCCAGCAGCGCAGGGGGTGCGTATGGCTACACCTTC.

The chain carries TRBV28 and TRBJ1-4; 9 positions match TRBD1. The J segment lost 6 bases and the V segment lost 6 bases, leaving 14 bases of the junction unmatched. Germline CDR1 and CDR2: MDHEN and SYDVKM. The CDR3 consists of 17 residues. Here the CDR3 reads CASRTRDRARLDEKLFF. The CDR3 DNA sequence: TGTGCCAGCAGGACCCGGGACAGGGCCCGCTTGGATGAAAAACTGTTTTTT. Looking up the rest from reference TRBV28 and TRBJ1-4 gives the full variable domain: DVKVTQSSRYLVKRTGEKVFLECVQDMDHENMFWYRQDPGLGLRLIYFSYDVKMKEKGDIPEGYSVSREKKERFSLILESASTNQTSMYLCASRTRDRARLDEKLFFGSGTQLSVL.